This T cell receptor (beta chain) comes out of a study of identical twins. Study-wide points: Interpretation of the results relied on cross-sectional statistical analysis and not on following the same donors.

TCRdb recomputed calls from the 5' RACE reads with MiXCR, one row per CDR3 protein. The table includes 1,800,000 or so distinct CDR3 sequences, about 32% detected once. Note on this clonotype: Antigen unknown.

Source material: cord blood. The receptor was derived from a newborn girl in good health.

The CDR3, as DNA: TGCAGTGCTAGGGGAGGGACAGGGACGCAGTATTTT. Translated: CSARGGTGTQYF. The chain is built from TRBV20-1 and TRBJ2-3; TRBD1 matches at 9 bases. Unmatched junction bases numbered 4, after V lost 3 bases and J lost 9 bases. The CDR3 consists of 12 residues. Germline V CDR1 and CDR2: DFQATT, SNEGSKA (reference sequence).